The rows below give T cell receptor beta chains drawn from one sample of a study of blood T cell repertoires in COVID-19. Produced via immunoSEQ multiplex PCR; TCRdb's table is partial and in-frame only. Seen here are 130,000 or so clones, around four fifths observed once, and the top ten hold 16%. The sample comprised peripheral blood. The receptor set was obtained from a man aged 55 to 70 with active or convalescent COVID-19. The CDR3 runs from the conserved cysteine through the conserved F or W. The order of the fields is clone size, V gene, J gene, D gene, CDR3 DNA, CDR3 protein. The D gene is left open where the match is weak. Expanded clones are given a class, and other clones once, few, many or no size at all.

size: NA; V: TRBV19; J: TRBJ2-7; D: NA; DNA: TGTGCCAGTATGGAGGAGTGGAACTACGAGCAGTACTTC; CDR3: CASMEEWNYEQYF
size: NA; V: TRBV15; J: TRBJ2-7; D: TRBD2; DNA: TGTGCCACCAGCAGAGAACCAGCGGGAGGTGAGCAGTACTTC; CDR3: CATSREPAGGEQYF
size: NA; V: TRBV5-4; J: TRBJ2-3; D: NA; DNA: TGTGCCAGCAGCTCGGGGGGCAGTCCAGATACGCAGTATTTT; CDR3: CASSSGGSPDTQYF
size: few; V: TRBV6-6; J: TRBJ2-7; D: TRBD2; DNA: TGTGCCAGCAGTTACTCCCGGACTAGCGGGAGATCCGAGCAGTACTTC; CDR3: CASSYSRTSGRSEQYF
size: NA; V: TRBV2; J: TRBJ1-1; D: NA; DNA: TGTGCCAGCAGTACCACAGCCAACACTGAAGCTTTCTTT; CDR3: CASSTTANTEAFF
size: NA; V: TRBV5-1; J: TRBJ1-2; D: NA; DNA: TGCGCCAGCAGCATTGATACAGGGTTCTATGGCTACACCTTC; CDR3: CASSIDTGFYGYTF
size: NA; V: TRBV3-1/TRBV3-2; J: TRBJ2-7; D: TRBD2; DNA: TGTGCCAGCAGCCAAGTAACTAGCGGGGGACCCTACGAGCAGTACTTC; CDR3: CASSQVTSGGPYEQYF
size: NA; V: TRBV18; J: TRBJ1-3; D: TRBD1; DNA: TGTGCCAGCTCACCCGGGACAGGTTCTCTCGGAAACACCATATATTTT; CDR3: CASSPGTGSLGNTIYF
size: few; V: TRBV18; J: TRBJ1-4; D: NA; DNA: TGTGCCAGCTCACCACAACAGAATAATGAAAAACTGTTTTTT; CDR3: CASSPQQNNEKLFF
size: NA; V: TRBV6-5; J: TRBJ1-1; D: NA; DNA: TGTGCCAGCAGCTATCAGGGGAACACTGAAGCTTTCTTT; CDR3: CASSYQGNTEAFF
size: once; V: TRBV27; J: TRBJ2-5; D: TRBD2; DNA: TGTGCCAGCAGGATGGGACTAGCGAAAGAGACCCAGTACTTC; CDR3: CASRMGLAKETQYF
size: NA; V: TRBV5-6; J: TRBJ2-1; D: NA; DNA: TGTGCCAGCAGCTTGACACGGGTATATGGAGGGGACTACAATGAGCAGTTCTTC; CDR3: CASSLTRVYGGDYNEQFF
size: NA; V: TRBV18; J: TRBJ1-3; D: NA; DNA: TGTGCCAGCTCACCAGCCGCAGGCCCCTCTGGAAACACCATATATTTT; CDR3: CASSPAAGPSGNTIYF
size: NA; V: TRBV2; J: TRBJ2-5; D: NA; DNA: TGTGCCAGCAGTGCAATCAGGGGCCAAGAGACCCAGTACTTC; CDR3: CASSAIRGQETQYF
size: many; V: TRBV4-3; J: TRBJ2-3; D: TRBD1; DNA: TGCGCCAGCAGCCAAGCTAGGACAGGAAAGAGGGTGGATACGCAGTATTTT; CDR3: CASSQARTGKRVDTQYF
size: NA; V: TRBV28; J: TRBJ2-7; D: TRBD1; DNA: TGTGCCAGCAGTATGTACAGGGGGCGAGTGGCGGAGCAGTACTTC; CDR3: CASSMYRGRVAEQYF
size: once; V: TRBV12-3/TRBV12-4; J: TRBJ2-7; D: NA; DNA: TGTGCCAGCAGTTTAACGGGGTACGAGCAGTACTTC; CDR3: CASSLTGYEQYF
size: many; V: TRBV11-2; J: TRBJ2-7; D: TRBD1; DNA: TGTGCCAGCAGCTTAGCCGCCACAGGGGAGCCCACCGATTACGAGCAGTACTTC; CDR3: CASSLAATGEPTDYEQYF
size: NA; V: TRBV13; J: TRBJ2-7; D: TRBD2; DNA: TGTGCCAGCAGCCCGCGGATTAGCGGGGTCCTTTCCTACGAGCAGTACTTC; CDR3: CASSPRISGVLSYEQYF
size: NA; V: TRBV6-5; J: TRBJ2-2; D: NA; DNA: TGTGCCAGCAGTTACTGGGGCAGGGGCACCGGGGAGCTGTTTTTT; CDR3: CASSYWGRGTGELFF
size: NA; V: TRBV29-1; J: TRBJ2-1; D: TRBD2; DNA: TGCAGCTCACGGACTAGCGGGAGCTCCTACAATGAGCAGTTCTTC; CDR3: CSSRTSGSSYNEQFF
size: NA; V: TRBV4-2; J: TRBJ2-3; D: TRBD2; DNA: TGTGCCAGCAGCCAAACGGGACTAGCGGGAGACGGAGATACGCAGTATTTT; CDR3: CASSQTGLAGDGDTQYF
size: few; V: TRBV4-1; J: TRBJ2-1; D: NA; DNA: TGCGCCAGCAGCCAGGCTACAGCGAACTCGGGACAAGGATGGTTCTTC; CDR3: CASSQATANSGQGWFF
size: once; V: TRBV6-6; J: TRBJ1-6; D: TRBD1; DNA: TGTGCCAGCAGTAGGGACAGGGACCATTCACCCCTCCACTTT; CDR3: CASSRDRDHSPLHF
size: NA; V: TRBV5-6; J: TRBJ2-5; D: TRBD2; DNA: TGTGCCAGCAGCTCTGGACTAGCGGGAAGGGAGACCCAGTACTTC; CDR3: CASSSGLAGRETQYF
size: NA; V: TRBV5-6; J: TRBJ2-3; D: TRBD2; DNA: TGTGCCAGCAGCCCATTAGCGGGAGACCCGACAGATACGCAGTATTTT; CDR3: CASSPLAGDPTDTQYF
size: NA; V: TRBV28; J: TRBJ2-3; D: TRBD1; DNA: TGTGCCAGCAGCCGGCCACAGGGGGATGTTGGCACAGATACGCAGTATTTT; CDR3: CASSRPQGDVGTDTQYF
size: NA; V: TRBV7-9; J: TRBJ2-3; D: TRBD1; DNA: TGTGCCAGCAGCTTAGTCAAGGGGGCAGTAGATACGCAGTATTTT; CDR3: CASSLVKGAVDTQYF
size: NA; V: TRBV5-1; J: TRBJ2-5; D: NA; DNA: TGCGCCAGCAGCTTGGATGAGGGTGGAGAGACCCAGTACTTC; CDR3: CASSLDEGGETQYF
size: many; V: TRBV19; J: TRBJ2-7; D: TRBD1; DNA: TGTGCCAGTAGTTCTGGCTCGGGACAGGGCCTCGACGAGCAGTACTTC; CDR3: CASSSGSGQGLDEQYF
size: NA; V: TRBV5-8; J: TRBJ2-1; D: NA; DNA: TGTGCCAGCAGCTTGGCCATCGCTAGCGTCTCAATTGGATCCCGCAATGAGCAGTTCTTC; CDR3: CASSLAIASVSIGSRNEQFF
size: NA; V: TRBV14; J: TRBJ2-2; D: TRBD2; DNA: TGTGCCAGCAGCCAAGAGATCAGCGGGAGTGGCACCGGGGAGCTGTTTTTT; CDR3: CASSQEISGSGTGELFF
size: NA; V: TRBV7-2; J: TRBJ2-1; D: TRBD2; DNA: TGTGCCAGCAATATCGGTCGTCTAGCGGGATTGGGGAATGAGCAGTTCTTC; CDR3: CASNIGRLAGLGNEQFF
size: NA; V: TRBV4-2; J: TRBJ2-3; D: NA; DNA: TGTGCCAGCAGCCCCGGTACTAGCACAGATACGCAGTATTTT; CDR3: CASSPGTSTDTQYF
size: NA; V: TRBV5-1; J: TRBJ2-1; D: TRBD2; DNA: TGCGCCAGCAGCTTGGTAGGACTAGCGGCCTACAATGAGCAGTTCTTC; CDR3: CASSLVGLAAYNEQFF
size: NA; V: TRBV7-2; J: TRBJ2-3; D: NA; DNA: TGTGCCACCAGAGGGGACACAGATACGCAGTATTTT; CDR3: CATRGDTDTQYF
size: NA; V: TRBV29-1; J: TRBJ1-1; D: NA; DNA: TGCAGCGTTGAGGGACATTCGAACACTGAAGCTTTCTTT; CDR3: CSVEGHSNTEAFF
size: NA; V: TRBV4-2; J: TRBJ2-1; D: TRBD2; DNA: TGTGCCAGCAGCCAAGATGCCCGGGAGGTCGGTGGGCAGTTCTTC; CDR3: CASSQDAREVGGQFF
size: NA; V: TRBV7-2; J: TRBJ2-7; D: TRBD2; DNA: TGTGCCAGCAGCTTAGCGTTAATGGGAGCGGGAGTATCAGGGGAGCAGTACTTC; CDR3: CASSLALMGAGVSGEQYF
size: few; V: TRBV11-3; J: TRBJ2-2; D: TRBD1; DNA: TGTGCCAGCAGCTCCGACAGGGGGCGGTATACCGGGGAGCTGTTTTTT; CDR3: CASSSDRGRYTGELFF
size: NA; V: TRBV11-2; J: TRBJ2-5; D: TRBD2; DNA: TGTGCCAGCAGCCCGGGGACTAGCGGGTTGGGGGAAGAGACCCAGTACTTC; CDR3: CASSPGTSGLGEETQYF
size: NA; V: TRBV19; J: TRBJ2-7; D: TRBD2; DNA: TGTGCCAGTAAGGTTGAGGCGGGAGCTTCCTCCTACGAGCAGTACTTC; CDR3: CASKVEAGASSYEQYF